Below are 2 T cell receptor beta chains sequenced from a single sample in a study of cytomegalovirus exposure and HLA in healthy donors. PCR used 60 Vbeta primers and 13 Jbeta primers. Some clones are missing from TCRdb's copy, which holds only in-frame ones; the method was immunoSEQ multiplex PCR. This sample yields about 140,000 clones, of which around four fifths are seen a single time; approximately 1.4% belongs to the top ten. The sequenced sample consisted of PBMCs. These TCRs come from a middle-aged man in good health and CMV-seronegative.

The chain recombines TRBV5-4 with TRBJ1-2; 9 bases agree with TRBD1. The CDR3 extends over 14 amino acids. V lost 4 bases, J lost 2 bases, and 3 bases stayed unmatched. Germline V CDR1 and CDR2: SGHNT, YYREEE (reference sequence). The CDR3 nucleotides read TGTGCCAGCAGCCCGACAGGGGGAAACTATGGCTACACCTTC. It is translated as CASSPTGGNYGYTF.

This chain uses TRBV6-5 with TRBJ1-5, with D perhaps TRBD1 (6 bases). The length of the CDR3 is 15 residues. Germline V CDR1 and CDR2: MNHEY, SVGAGI. Trimming removed 5 bases from V and 1 base from J, with 12 bases in between. The CDR3 DNA follows: TGTGCCAGCAGTCCGGACAGCAGAAGCAATCAGCCCCAGCATTTT. This translates into CASSPDSRSNQPQHF.